The source of this T cell receptor beta chain is a study of cytomegalovirus exposure and HLA in healthy donors. Profiled with immunoSEQ multiplex PCR; TCRdb holds only in-frame clones, not every one. The sample shows about 110,000 clones, 88% of them seen only once. Study results and limitations: The study flagged about 150 TCR beta chains as cytomegalovirus-associated. According to a subsequent analysis, TCR clusters from the first cohort were inclined to appear together in the roughly 120 validation repertoires. Reports credit the classifier with highly specific, highly sensitive diagnosis of cytomegalovirus status.

Trimming stripped 3 bases from V and 4 bases from J, with 15 bases between. Germline V gene lookup returns CDR1 MNHNS and CDR2 SASEGT. CDR3 length equals 15 residues. Concerning this clone: Its antigen is unidentified.

The source is a woman younger than 35 in good health and CMV-seropositive. The specimen was PBMCs. The rearrangement links TRBV6-1 to TRBJ1-2; weak D call: TRBD1 (5 bases). The CDR3: CASSDWGRPPYGYTF. DNA for the CDR3: TGTGCCAGCAGTGATTGGGGGAGGCCGCCCTATGGCTACACCTTC.